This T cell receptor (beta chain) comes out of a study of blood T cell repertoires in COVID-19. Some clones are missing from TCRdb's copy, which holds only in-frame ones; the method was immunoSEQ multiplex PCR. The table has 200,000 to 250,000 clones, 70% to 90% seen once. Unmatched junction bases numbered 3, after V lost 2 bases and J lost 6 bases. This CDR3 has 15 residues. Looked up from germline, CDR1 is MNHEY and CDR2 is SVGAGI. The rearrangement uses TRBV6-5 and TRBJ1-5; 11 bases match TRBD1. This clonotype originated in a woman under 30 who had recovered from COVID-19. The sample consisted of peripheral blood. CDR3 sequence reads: CASSYGQGASQPQHF. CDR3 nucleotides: TGTGCCAGCAGTTACGGACAGGGGGCGAGTCAGCCCCAGCATTTT.